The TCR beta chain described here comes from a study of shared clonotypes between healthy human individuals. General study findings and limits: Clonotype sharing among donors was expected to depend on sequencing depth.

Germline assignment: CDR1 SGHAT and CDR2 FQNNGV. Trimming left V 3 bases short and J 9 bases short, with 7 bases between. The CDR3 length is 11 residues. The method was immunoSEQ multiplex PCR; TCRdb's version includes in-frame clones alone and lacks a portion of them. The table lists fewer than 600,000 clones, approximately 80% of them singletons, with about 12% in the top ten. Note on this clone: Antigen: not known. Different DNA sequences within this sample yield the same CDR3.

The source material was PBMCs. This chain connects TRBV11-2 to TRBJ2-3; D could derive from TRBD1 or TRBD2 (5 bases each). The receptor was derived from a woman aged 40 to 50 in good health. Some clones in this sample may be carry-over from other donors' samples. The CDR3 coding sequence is TGTGCCAGCAGCTTTGGGGACACGCAGTATTTT. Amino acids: CASSFGDTQYF.